Described below is a single TCR beta chain sequence and its context. This sample is part of a study of CD8+CD57+ T cells in acquired aplastic anemia. V gave up 6 bases and J gave up 4 bases; unmatched junction bases: 6. The CDR3 length is 16 residues. The germline CDR1 and CDR2 sequences are SNHLY and FYNNEI. According to the study, genomic DNA was the template for TCR beta VDJ and CDR3 profiling. TCRdb analysed the reads with MiXCR anew, one entry per CDR3 protein. The sample carries roughly 130,000 distinct CDR3 sequences, more than 40% recorded once. The TCR originated in a human donor in good health, serving as a control. The V call is TRBV2, the J call TRBJ2-5, with TRBD2 identical over 15 bases. Sequences were obtained from sorted CD4+, CD8+, or CD8+CD57+ T cells (not recorded which) from PBMCs. CDR3 amino acids: CASRAPGLAGGETQYF. CDR3 in DNA: TGTGCCAGCAGAGCTCCGGGACTAGCGGGGGGAGAGACCCAGTACTTC.